This T cell receptor beta chain was observed in a study of control samples from healthy donors and cancer patients. Notes on this clone: Other nucleotide sequences from this sample produce the same CDR3.

Assay: immunoSEQ multiplex PCR; the TCRdb copy retains only in-frame clones and omits some. The sample records some 94,000 clones, around 87% being singletons. This receptor was obtained from a woman between 50 and 59 years old in good health. The source material was blood.

This CDR3 reads CASSPVNTGELFF. In nucleotides, the CDR3 is TGCGCCAGCAGCCCCGTGAACACCGGGGAGCTGTTTTTT. This chain uses TRBV5-1 with TRBJ2-2, with unresolved D. The CDR3 runs 13 residues. Between the trimmed V and J ends, which lost 4 bases and 1 base, there was a span of 5 bases. Per germline, CDR1 SGHRS and CDR2 YFSETQ.